In its sample, the clone carrying this T cell receptor beta chain was seen once. Once graft tissue had been processed, intraepithelial and lamina propria lymphocytes were released. This record comes from a study of graft-versus-host responses after intestinal transplantation. Study context: Induction with anti-thymocyte globulin, then tacrolimus and steroids for roughly 3 years, was given to all recipients.

CDR3 length: 15 residues. The germline gives CDR1 SEHNR, CDR2 FQNEAQ (reference sequence). V was shortened by 5 bases and J by 0 bases, with 13 bases between the two germline ends. Sequenced by immunoSEQ multiplex PCR; TCRdb stores in-frame clones only, minus some. The sample comprises about 18,000 clones, over 70% of which are singletons, and roughly 8% rests with the top ten. The origin of this receptor is a human patient who received an intestinal transplant, so some T cells may come from the graft donor. Sequencing was performed on ileum tissue, taken about 430 days after intestinal transplant. This chain joins TRBV7-9 and TRBJ1-1; D ambiguous. For the CDR3, the DNA is TGTGCCAGCAGCCCACGGCGGAGCATGAACACTGAAGCTTTCTTT. It encodes CASSPRRSMNTEAFF.